The entry that follows covers one T cell receptor (beta chain) sequence. The data originate from a study of blood T cell repertoires in COVID-19. Source study methods: It was from reference gene primer amplification that nucleated cell counts were estimated. TCRdb's table, derived via immunoSEQ multiplex PCR, lists solely in-frame clones and lacks some. The V and J calls and the clone size are those of that table, but D and trimming were determined from the DNA. Here the sample spans 150,000 to 200,000 clones, 70% to 90% being singletons. The sample taken for sequencing was peripheral blood. This TCR derives from a woman younger than 45 with acute or convalescent COVID-19.

The CDR3 nucleotides are TGTGCCAGCAGCTCAGGACAGGCCAAGCTGCAGCCCCAGCATTTT. Translated, it gives CASSSGQAKLQPQHF. This chain joins TRBV5-6 and TRBJ1-5, with TRBD1 identical over 7 bases. The CDR3 runs to 15 residues. Germline CDR1 is SGHDT and CDR2 is YYEEEE. The V gene end was trimmed by 3 bases and the J gene end by 7 bases; junction bases not matched to a gene: 10. The variable domain in full, completed from reference TRBV5-6 and TRBJ1-5, reads DAGVTQSPTHLIKTRGQQVTLRCSPKSGHDTVSWYQQALGQGPQFIFQYYEEEERQRGNFPDRFSGHQFPNYSSELNVNALLLGDSALYLCASSSGQAKLQPQHFGDGTRLSIL.